The clone carrying this T cell receptor beta chain appeared many times. Its antigen remains unidentified. Mismatch with germline at one junction end may stem from a read error. The authors built TCR beta libraries using iRepertoire HTBI primers and Arm-PCR of CDR3 regions. Each CDR3 protein is one row after TCRdb ran MiXCR on the multiplex PCR reads. The sample yields approximately 390,000 distinct CDR3 sequences, about 17% seen once. CDR3 length equals 15 residues. This entry belongs to a study of regulatory T cells in long-lasting Graves disease. Study-wide findings and caveats: Persistent disease was associated with favored TRBV28 usage and with favored use of TRBJ1-2 and TRBJ2-5.

The time point is: newly diagnosed GD, antithyroid drugs for less than 3 months. Researchers made the TCR library from RNA that was extracted from PBMCs. The sample also formed part of further work on T cells in Graves' hyperthyroidism and ophthalmopathy.

J is TRBJ1-3 and V is TRBV12-3 or TRBV12-4; D gene ambiguous. The receptor was derived from a woman between 18 and 29 years old with Graves disease. The sequencing here drew on peripheral blood mononuclear cells (PBMCs), taken at new diagnosis, from a patient treated with antithyroid drugs. The CDR3 loop reads CASNLGGTAGNTIYF. DNA of the CDR3: TGTGCCAGCAATTTAGGTGGAACGGCGGGAAACACCATATATTTT.